This TCR beta chain appears in the sequencing data of a study of blood T cell repertoires in COVID-19. For the study at large: COVID-19 samples, acute and convalescent, were from the United States, Italy and Spain. T cells, B-cell-depleted T cells, or PBMCs supplied cDNA or gDNA.

As processed by the authors: Researchers report that nucleated cell counts were estimated from reference gene primer amplification. The method was immunoSEQ multiplex PCR; TCRdb's version includes in-frame clones alone and lacks a portion of them. V, J and clone size derive from that table, while D and trimming were established from the DNA sequence. The sample holds tens of thousands of clones; approximately 86% are singletons and the top ten take about 14%. The sample taken for sequencing was peripheral blood. This TCR came from a human donor in a cohort sampled during active COVID-19.

Written as DNA, the CDR3 is TGTGCCAGCAGCCAAGACTATCAGGGGAATGAGCAGTTCTTC. Its translation: CASSQDYQGNEQFF. The chain carries TRBV3-1 (or the pseudogene TRBV3-2) and TRBJ2-1; TRBD1 might be the D (6 bases). From germline, CDR1 is LGHDT and CDR2 YNNKEL (reference sequence). The CDR3 length is 14 residues. Deletions cut 0 bases from V and 7 bases from J, with 10 bases between.